A selection of T cell receptor beta chains follows, all from one sample in a study of blood T cell repertoires in COVID-19. Generated by immunoSEQ multiplex PCR, the TCRdb table keeps only in-frame clones and is missing some. The sample includes tens of thousands of clones, around 78% of them seen just once. The sequenced material came from peripheral blood. The receptors come from a woman older than 75 with acute or convalescent COVID-19. CDR3s include the opening cysteine and the closing phenylalanine or tryptophan. A D gene is named only where the DNA matches it firmly. Rows may omit the clone size; those that give it use once, few, many or a size class.

J	D	size	V	CDR3	DNA
TRBJ1-1	.	.	TRBV19	CASKKGGAGTEAFF	TGTGCCAGTAAAAAAGGAGGGGCTGGCACTGAAGCTTTCTTT
TRBJ1-1	TRBD1	few	TRBV7-3	CASSLLLDRSEAFF	TGTGCCAGCAGCTTATTACTGGACAGGTCTGAAGCTTTCTTT
TRBJ1-2	TRBD1	.	TRBV9	CASSVGTGDGYTF	TGTGCCAGCAGCGTCGGGACAGGGGATGGCTACACCTTC
TRBJ1-2	.	.	TRBV6-5	CASRGGGSNYGYTF	TGTGCCAGCAGAGGTGGAGGGTCGAACTATGGCTACACCTTC
TRBJ1-2	TRBD1	once	TRBV14	CASSPAWTGGLGYTF	TGTGCCAGCAGCCCCGCTTGGACAGGGGGACTGGGCTACACCTTC
TRBJ1-5	.	.	TRBV29-1	CSVAGNSNQPQHF	TGCAGCGTCGCAGGGAATAGCAATCAGCCCCAGCATTTT
TRBJ1-2	.	.	TRBV11-2	CASSIRRSTPLGYTF	TGTGCCAGCAGCATCCGCAGGTCCACCCCTCTTGGCTACACCTTC
TRBJ1-5	.	.	TRBV6-4	CASSQGWDQPQHF	TGTGCCAGCAGTCAGGGCTGGGATCAGCCCCAGCATTTT
TRBJ1-1	.	once	TRBV9	CASSVGSQGTEAFF	TGTGCCAGCAGCGTAGGGTCTCAGGGCACTGAAGCTTTCTTT
TRBJ2-2	.	.	TRBV9	CASSVNHGGGGTGELFF	TGTGCCAGCAGCGTAAACCATGGGGGAGGGGGCACCGGGGAGCTGTTTTTT
TRBJ2-5	TRBD2	few	TRBV7-9	CASSLFTGGAETQYF	TGTGCCAGCAGCTTATTCACGGGAGGCGCAGAGACCCAGTACTTC
TRBJ2-5	.	.	TRBV21-1	CASSNCGTGGAKETQYF	TGTGCCAGCAGCAACTGTGGAACAGGGGGCGCGAAAGAGACCCAGTACTTC
TRBJ2-7	TRBD1	.	TRBV7-8	CASSLGTGNYEQYF	TGTGCCAGCAGCTTAGGGACAGGAAATTACGAGCAGTACTTC
TRBJ2-6	.	.	TRBV2	CASTNLESVSTLSGANVLTF	TGTGCCAGCACGAACCTGGAGAGCGTATCCACTCTCTCTGGGGCCAACGTCCTGACTTTC
TRBJ2-5	TRBD1	.	TRBV12-3/TRBV12-4	CASRMTGSETQYF	TGTGCCAGCAGGATGACAGGGAGTGAGACCCAGTACTTC
TRBJ1-1	TRBD1	once	TRBV5-1	CASSLVTGTPEAFF	TGCGCCAGCAGCTTGGTGACAGGGACCCCTGAAGCTTTCTTT
TRBJ2-7	TRBD2	.	TRBV27	CASSSLTSGVHEQYF	TGTGCCAGCAGTTCATTGACTAGCGGGGTCCACGAGCAGTACTTC
TRBJ2-3	TRBD2	few	TRBV9	CASSVRRGSTDTQYF	TGTGCCAGCAGCGTTCGGCGGGGGAGCACAGATACGCAGTATTTT
TRBJ1-2	.	.	TRBV30	CAWSLPRGAFYGYTF	TGTGCCTGGAGTCTCCCCAGGGGCGCATTCTATGGCTACACCTTC
TRBJ2-4	TRBD2	.	TRBV24-1	CATSDSAGGAKNIQYF	TGTGCCACCAGTGATTCGGCCGGGGGGGCCAAAAACATTCAGTACTTC
TRBJ1-4	.	.	TRBV5-1	CASSGSGTSEKLFF	TGCGCCAGCAGCGGGTCCGGGACATCCGAAAAACTGTTTTTT
TRBJ2-7	TRBD1	.	TRBV27	CASSFNPSDRFTYEQYF	TGTGCCAGCAGTTTTAACCCATCGGACAGGTTCACCTACGAGCAGTACTTC
TRBJ2-4	TRBD1	.	TRBV28	CASSSQGAKNIQYF	TGTGCCAGCAGTTCACAGGGGGCCAAAAACATTCAGTACTTC
TRBJ2-7	TRBD2	.	TRBV15	CATSAMTSGSLNEQYF	TGTGCCACCAGCGCAATGACTAGCGGGAGTTTAAACGAGCAGTACTTC
TRBJ2-6	.	.	TRBV5-8	CASSLGAGRTGANVLTF	TGTGCCAGCAGCTTGGGTGCAGGGAGGACTGGGGCCAACGTCCTGACTTTC
TRBJ2-7	TRBD1	.	TRBV30	CAWGQGPYEQYF	TGTGCCTGGGGACAGGGGCCCTACGAGCAGTACTTC
TRBJ2-2	TRBD2	once	TRBV13	CASSFGTSGGAYRLHTGELFF	TGTGCCAGCAGCTTCGGGACTAGCGGGGGGGCCTATCGGCTCCACACCGGGGAGCTGTTTTTT
TRBJ1-5	.	.	TRBV13	CASSREGSNQPQHF	TGTGCCAGCAGCCGGGAAGGAAGCAATCAGCCCCAGCATTTT
TRBJ2-7	.	.	TRBV30	CAWGDSSYEQYF	TGTGCCTGGGGGGACTCCTCCTACGAGCAGTACTTC